The 6 T cell receptor beta chains given below trace back to one sample, sequenced in a study of cytomegalovirus exposure and HLA in healthy donors. PCR used 60 Vbeta primers and 13 Jbeta primers. Using immunoSEQ multiplex PCR, the repertoire was profiled, and TCRdb retains in-frame clones only, with some absent. The sample lists about 120,000 clones; 60% to 85% were seen once. The sequencing sample was made of PBMCs. The receptors derive from a female donor in good health and CMV-seronegative.

The rearrangement links TRBV6-5 to TRBJ1-1; weak D call: TRBD1 (6 bases). Trimming removed 6 bases from V and 5 bases from J, with 10 bases in between. Germline V gene lookup returns CDR1 MNHEY and CDR2 SVGAGI. There are 12 residues in the CDR3. The CDR3 loop is CASRKRGTEAFF. CDR3 in DNA: TGTGCCAGCAGAAAGAGGGGGACTGAAGCTTTCTTT.

This sequence joins TRBV10-3 and TRBJ1-5, with TRBD1 matching 9 bases. In germline, CDR1 is ENHRY, CDR2 SYGVKD. Trimming cost V 5 bases and J 5 bases; bases outside gene matches: 1. CDR3 length: 13 residues. In DNA form, the CDR3 reads TGTGCCATCAGTCGGACAGGGGATCAGCCCCAGCATTTT. Its translation: CAISRTGDQPQHF.

The chain joins TRBV5-1 to TRBJ1-1; D possibly corresponds to TRBD1 (5 bases). The germline V and J ends were trimmed by 1 base and 1 base, with 8 bases remaining between them. The CDR3 runs 14 residues. The germline CDR1 and CDR2 sequences are SGHRS and YFSETQ. This chain's CDR3 is CASSLSRANTEAFF. CDR3 DNA: TGCGCCAGCAGCTTGAGCAGGGCGAACACTGAAGCTTTCTTT.

V gene TRBV7-2 combines with J gene TRBJ2-3, with a possible D match to TRBD2 (5 bases). CDR1 SGHTA and CDR2 FQGNSA come from the germline V gene. This CDR3 region has 14 residues. V lost 5 bases and J 2 bases, leaving 11 bases between the germline ends. DNA for the CDR3: TGTGCCAGCAGCACGAGGGCCTACACAGATACGCAGTATTTT. Protein sequence: CASSTRAYTDTQYF.

This chain joins TRBV5-4 and TRBJ1-2; perhaps TRBD1 as D (6 bases). The CDR3 totals 12 residues. CDR1 SGHNT and CDR2 YYREEE come from the germline V gene (reference sequence). The V and J ends lost 1 base and 7 bases respectively, with 8 bases between them. The CDR3 nucleotides read TGTGCCAGCAGCTTGTACAGGGCTGGCTACACCTTC. It codes for CASSLYRAGYTF. The entire variable domain, with the rest obtained from reference TRBV5-4 and TRBJ1-2, is as follows: ETGVTQSPTHLIKTRGQQVTLRCSSQSGHNTVSWYQQALGQGPQFIFQYYREEENGRGNFPPRFSGLQFPNYSSELNVNALELDDSALYLCASSLYRAGYTFGSGTRLTVV.

This chain connects TRBV4-3 to TRBJ2-3; 8 nucleotides line up with TRBD2. V shed 0 bases, J shed 3 bases, and the junction held 8 bases outside the gene matches. Germline assignment: CDR1 LGHNA and CDR2 YSLEER. The CDR3 runs to 17 residues. The DNA for the CDR3 is TGCGCCAGCAGCCAAGATGCACCGGGGGGGTTTACAGATACGCAGTATTTT. As protein: CASSQDAPGGFTDTQYF.